The text below deals with one TCR beta chain. Its matching antigen is unknown. This CDR3 has 12 residues. Trimming took 6 bases from V and 8 from J, leaving 13 bases between them. Germline V gene lookup returns CDR1 MDHEN and CDR2 SYDVKM. TCRdb keeps only in-frame clones here, not all; method: immunoSEQ multiplex PCR. The sample lists more than 95,000 clones; 91% were seen once. The data derive from a study of T cell responses to AZD1222 COVID-19 vaccine. Study-wide results and caveats: The breadth and depth of Spike-specific TCRs increased once two AZD1222 doses had been given. Nearly half of spike-specific TCRs reportedly go after variant regions that carry no mutations.

The origin of this receptor is an adult in good health. The rearrangement links TRBV28 to TRBJ1-1; no clear D gene. The input for sequencing was peripheral blood, taken on day 0 of AZD1222 vaccination. The CDR3: CASRSDLGEAFF. For the CDR3, the DNA is TGTGCCAGCAGGAGTGATCTGGGAGAAGCTTTCTTT.